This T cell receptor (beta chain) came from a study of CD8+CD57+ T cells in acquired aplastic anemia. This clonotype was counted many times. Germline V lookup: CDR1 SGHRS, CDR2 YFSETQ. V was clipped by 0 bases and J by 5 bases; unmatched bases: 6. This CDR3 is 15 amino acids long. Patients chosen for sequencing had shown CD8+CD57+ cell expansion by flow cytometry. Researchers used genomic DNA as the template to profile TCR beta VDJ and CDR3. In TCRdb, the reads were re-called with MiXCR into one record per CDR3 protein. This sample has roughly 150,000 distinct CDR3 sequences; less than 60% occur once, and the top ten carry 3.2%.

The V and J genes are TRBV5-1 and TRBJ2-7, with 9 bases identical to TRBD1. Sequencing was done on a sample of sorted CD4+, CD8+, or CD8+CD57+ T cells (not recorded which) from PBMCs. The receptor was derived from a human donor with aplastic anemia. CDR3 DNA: TGCGCCAGCAGCTTGGGGGACAGGGCGGTTAACGAGCAGTACTTC. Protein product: CASSLGDRAVNEQYF.